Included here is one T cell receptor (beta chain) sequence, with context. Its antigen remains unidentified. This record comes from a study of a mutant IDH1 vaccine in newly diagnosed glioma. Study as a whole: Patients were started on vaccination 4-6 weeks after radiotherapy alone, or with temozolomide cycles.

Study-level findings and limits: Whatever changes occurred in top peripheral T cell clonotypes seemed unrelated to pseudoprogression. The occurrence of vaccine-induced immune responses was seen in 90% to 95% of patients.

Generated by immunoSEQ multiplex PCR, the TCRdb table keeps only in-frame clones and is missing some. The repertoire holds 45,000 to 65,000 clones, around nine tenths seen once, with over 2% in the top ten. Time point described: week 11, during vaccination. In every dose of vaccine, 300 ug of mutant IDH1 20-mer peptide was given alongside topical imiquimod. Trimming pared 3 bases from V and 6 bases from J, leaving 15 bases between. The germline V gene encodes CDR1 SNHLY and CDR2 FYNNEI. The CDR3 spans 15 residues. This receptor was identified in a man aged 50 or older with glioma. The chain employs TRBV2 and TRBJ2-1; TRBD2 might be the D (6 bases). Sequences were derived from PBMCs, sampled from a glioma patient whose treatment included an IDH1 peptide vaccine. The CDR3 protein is CASSDRRAPGNEQFF. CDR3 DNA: TGTGCCAGCAGTGATCGGAGGGCCCCCGGCAATGAGCAGTTCTTC.